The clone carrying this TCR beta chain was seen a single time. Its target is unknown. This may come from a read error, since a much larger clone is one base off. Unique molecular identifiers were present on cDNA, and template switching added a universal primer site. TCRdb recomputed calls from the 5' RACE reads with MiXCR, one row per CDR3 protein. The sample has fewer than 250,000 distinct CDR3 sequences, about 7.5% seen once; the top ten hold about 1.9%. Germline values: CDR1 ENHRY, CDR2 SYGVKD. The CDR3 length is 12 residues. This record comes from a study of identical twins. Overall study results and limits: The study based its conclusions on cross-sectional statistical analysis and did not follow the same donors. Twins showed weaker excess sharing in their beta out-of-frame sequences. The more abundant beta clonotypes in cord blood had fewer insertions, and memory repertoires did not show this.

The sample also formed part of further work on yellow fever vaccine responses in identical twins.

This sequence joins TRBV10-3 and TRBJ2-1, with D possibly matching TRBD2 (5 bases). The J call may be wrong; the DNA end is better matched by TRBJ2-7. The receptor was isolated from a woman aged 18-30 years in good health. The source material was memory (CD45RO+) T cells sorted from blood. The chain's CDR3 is CAISGTLREQYF. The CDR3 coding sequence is TGTGCCATCAGTGGGACTCTCCGGGAGCAGTACTTC.